The rows below give T cell receptor beta chains drawn from one sample of a study of blood T cell repertoires in COVID-19. Clones were read by immunoSEQ multiplex PCR, and TCRdb kept only the in-frame ones, dropping some. This repertoire shows approximately 250,000 clones, 84% found once; its top ten account for less than 2%. The source material was peripheral blood. These receptor sequences come from a woman in her thirties or forties who had recovered from COVID-19. CDR3s include the opening cysteine and the closing phenylalanine or tryptophan. A D gene is named only where the DNA matches it firmly. Size is stated for part of the rows, as once, few or many counts, or as a class when the clone is expanded.

>NA|TRBJ2-7|TRBD1|TRBV7-9
TGTGCCAGCAACGTCGGGACAGGGGTCGACGAGCAGTACTTC
CASNVGTGVDEQYF
>NA|TRBJ2-7|TRBD2|TRBV15
TGTGCCACCAGCAGACTACTAGCGGGGGGGCTTTACGAGCAGTACTTC
CATSRLLAGGLYEQYF
>NA|TRBJ2-5|NA|TRBV6-5
TGTGCCAGCAGTTACACCCCACGGAAGGGGTCAGAGACCCAGTACTTC
CASSYTPRKGSETQYF
>NA|TRBJ1-5|NA|TRBV9
TGTGCCAGCAGCTCCCACAGCGGGGAGAATCAGCCCCAGCATTTT
CASSSHSGENQPQHF
>few|TRBJ1-1|NA|TRBV6-6
TGTGCCAGCAGAATTAGGAGTACTGAAGCTTTCTTT
CASRIRSTEAFF
>NA|TRBJ1-4|TRBD1|TRBV5-1
TGCGCCAGCAGCGTGACAGGGGTTGGAGAAAAACTGTTTTTT
CASSVTGVGEKLFF
>NA|TRBJ1-1|NA|TRBV12-3/TRBV12-4
TGTGCCAGCAGTTTACGGGGTGGCACTGAAGCTTTCTTT
CASSLRGGTEAFF
>NA|TRBJ1-5|NA|TRBV28
TGTGCCAGCAGTTCCCGACGGGGAGGCAATCAGCCCCAGCATTTT
CASSSRRGGNQPQHF
>NA|TRBJ1-2|NA|TRBV28
TGTGCCAGCAGCTTAATGGGAACAGGGCAAGAAAACTATGGCTACACCTTC
CASSLMGTGQENYGYTF
>NA|TRBJ2-6|NA|TRBV2
TGTGCCAGCAATTCTCGGGGGTCTGGGGCCAACGTCCTGACTTTC
CASNSRGSGANVLTF
>NA|TRBJ2-6|TRBD1|TRBV19
TGTGCCAGTAGCGGGGGAGTGTTGGGCAGGGGGCGAAGTGGGGCCAACGTCCTGACTTTC
CASSGGVLGRGRSGANVLTF
>once|TRBJ2-5|NA|TRBV5-1
TGCGCCAGCAGCTTGTACAGTCATCAAGAGACCCAGTACTTC
CASSLYSHQETQYF
>NA|TRBJ2-5|NA|TRBV7-9
TGTGCCAGCAGCTTGCTTACAGGGTACGAGGAGACCCAGTACTTC
CASSLLTGYEETQYF
>NA|TRBJ2-5|TRBD2|TRBV28
TGTGCCAGCAGTTTGGTAGCGGGGGCACAAGAGACCCAGTACTTC
CASSLVAGAQETQYF
>NA|TRBJ2-5|TRBD2|TRBV19
TGTGCCAGTAGTCCACCAGGGAGGGAGGAGACCCAGTACTTC
CASSPPGREETQYF
>NA|TRBJ2-7|NA|TRBV28
TGTGCCAGCAGCCTCCCTCACGAGCAGTACTTC
CASSLPHEQYF
>NA|TRBJ2-3|NA|TRBV6-5
TGTGCCAGCAGCCGGGTCCAACACACAGATACGCAGTATTTT
CASSRVQHTDTQYF
>NA|TRBJ1-1|NA|TRBV28
TGTGCCAGCAGTTTAAGTCGCTGGGGCTTGAACACTGAAGCTTTCTTT
CASSLSRWGLNTEAFF
>NA|TRBJ1-5|NA|TRBV21-1
TGTGCCAGCAGCTACAGGGATTCCAACACCGGGGGACAGTCCCAGCATTTT
CASSYRDSNTGGQSQHF
>NA|TRBJ1-2|TRBD1|TRBV6-5
TGTGCCAGCAGCTTGGACAGGGAGTATGGCTACACCTTC
CASSLDREYGYTF
>NA|TRBJ2-2|TRBD1|TRBV28
TGTGCCAGCAGTTTCCTCATACAGGGGCATTCGAACACCGGGGAGCTGTTTTTT
CASSFLIQGHSNTGELFF
>NA|TRBJ1-3|NA|TRBV15
TGTGCCACCAGCAGAGGTGAAGGGGGATCTGGAAACACCATATATTTT
CATSRGEGGSGNTIYF
>many|TRBJ2-6|TRBD1|TRBV3-1/TRBV3-2
TGTGCCAGCAGCCACTCGGGACAGGGTTTAGGGGGGGCCAACGTCCTGACTTTC
CASSHSGQGLGGANVLTF
>NA|TRBJ1-4|TRBD1|TRBV10-3
TGTGCCACATCAGGGAAGGGACAGTTTAATGAAAAACTGTTTTTT
CATSGKGQFNEKLFF
>NA|TRBJ1-1|TRBD1|TRBV28
TGTGCCAGCAGGGACAGGGGGCAGTCTTTCTTT
CASRDRGQSFF
>NA|TRBJ2-7|TRBD1|TRBV19
TGTGCCAGTAGTTGGGACAGGGGCTACGAGCAGTACTTC
CASSWDRGYEQYF
>NA|TRBJ2-3|TRBD2|TRBV7-2
TGTGCCAGCAGCTTACTAGCGGGGGGGCCATTTACGCAGTATTTT
CASSLLAGGPFTQYF
>NA|TRBJ2-1|TRBD2|TRBV30
TGTGCCTGGAGTGTCGGTCTAGCGGTAGGCAATGAGCAGTTCTTC
CAWSVGLAVGNEQFF
>NA|TRBJ1-1|NA|TRBV7-8
TGTGCCAGCAGCTTAAGTGGGGGGGACACTGAAGCTTTCTTT
CASSLSGGDTEAFF
>NA|TRBJ2-5|TRBD2|TRBV28
TGTGCCAGCACTGCTATCCGGACTAGCGGGGGGGAAGAGACCCAGTACTTC
CASTAIRTSGGEETQYF
>NA|TRBJ1-4|TRBD1|TRBV2
TGTGCCACCCAGGGGGCTGGGGAAAAACTGTTTTTT
CATQGAGEKLFF
>few|TRBJ1-5|NA|TRBV19
TGTGCCAGTAGTCCTCCTGGCAGGGATAATCAGCCCCAGCATTTT
CASSPPGRDNQPQHF
>NA|TRBJ2-5|TRBD2|TRBV7-6
TGTGCCAGCAGATCCCAAACTAGCGGGGGAGAGACCCAGTACTTC
CASRSQTSGGETQYF
>NA|TRBJ1-2|TRBD1|TRBV4-1
TGCGCCAGCAGCCAAGATCTGGCAGGGGGCTATTATAATGGCTACACCTTC
CASSQDLAGGYYNGYTF
>NA|TRBJ2-3|NA|TRBV5-5
TGTGCCAGCTCCCCTGTAGAGTACACAGATACGCAGTATTTT
CASSPVEYTDTQYF
>once|TRBJ2-5|NA|TRBV10-3
TGTGCCATCAGCGGAGCACCGAGGCAAGAGACCCAGTACTTC
CAISGAPRQETQYF
>once|TRBJ2-1|TRBD2|TRBV5-1
TGCGCCAGTCACCCGGGGGGGCCCGGCAATGAGCAGTTCTTC
CASHPGGPGNEQFF
>NA|TRBJ2-5|TRBD1|TRBV5-1
TGCGCCAGCAGCAAACAGGGGGGACAAGAGACCCAGTACTTC
CASSKQGGQETQYF
>once|TRBJ2-1|TRBD2|TRBV9
TGTGCCAGCAGTGACAGCGGGAGAACCTACAATGAGCAGTTCTTC
CASSDSGRTYNEQFF
>once|TRBJ1-6|TRBD1|TRBV4-1
TGCGCCAGCAGCCATCCCTGGGGGACAGGGGATCCTACTACCTGGCCCCTCCACTTT
CASSHPWGTGDPTTWPLHF
>NA|TRBJ2-1|NA|TRBV4-1
TGCGCCAGCAGCCAAGGGAGGCCGAGTAGCTCCTACAATGAGCAGTTCTTC
CASSQGRPSSSYNEQFF
>NA|TRBJ2-7|TRBD1|TRBV7-6
TGTGCCAGCAGCCCAGGGCAGGACAGGGACTACGAGCAGTACTTC
CASSPGQDRDYEQYF
>NA|TRBJ1-2|TRBD1|TRBV5-6
TGTGCCAGCAGCTTGGCCGACAGGGAAGGAGTATATGGCTACACCTTC
CASSLADREGVYGYTF
>NA|TRBJ1-5|TRBD1|TRBV19
TGTGCCAGTAGTCCCCGACAGGGTGATCAGCCCCAGCATTTT
CASSPRQGDQPQHF
>NA|TRBJ1-6|TRBD1|TRBV10-3
TGTGCCATCGGGGGACAGCCTTCCAATTCACCCCTCCACTTT
CAIGGQPSNSPLHF
>few|TRBJ1-4|NA|TRBV10-1
TGCGCCAGCATGCGTCCGGAGGATGAAAAACTGTTTTTT
CASMRPEDEKLFF
>NA|TRBJ1-2|NA|TRBV7-9
TGTGCCAGCAGCTCCTGGACAGTCTCGGATGGCTACACCTTC
CASSSWTVSDGYTF